These 32 T cell receptor beta chains were sequenced from one sample in a study of cytomegalovirus exposure and HLA in healthy donors. PCR primers comprised 60 Vbeta and 13 Jbeta primers. The method was immunoSEQ multiplex PCR; TCRdb's version includes in-frame clones alone and lacks a portion of them. The data hold about 190,000 clones, with 78% observed a single time. The sample taken for sequencing was PBMCs. These receptors originate from a woman between 25 and 40 years old in good health and CMV-seropositive.

This sequence joins TRBV6-1 and TRBJ1-4, with a possible D match to TRBD1 (5 bases). This CDR3 has 14 residues. Looked up from germline, CDR1 is MNHNS and CDR2 is SASEGT. V was clipped by 7 bases and J by 5 bases, with 14 bases between them. The CDR3 DNA follows: TGTGCCAGCACCCGGGGGACCTTAAATGAAAAACTGTTTTTT. This gives the protein CASTRGTLNEKLFF.

For the CDR3, the DNA is TGCGCCAGCAGCTTGGGACCGATTGGCCGAGGAGAGACCCAGTACTTC. Protein: CASSLGPIGRGETQYF. The gene calls are TRBV5-1 and TRBJ2-5, with unresolved D. The CDR3 covers 16 residues. Germline V gives CDR1 SGHRS, CDR2 YFSETQ. Trimming pared 0 bases from V and 4 bases from J, leaving 16 bases between.

The gene calls are TRBV6-5 and TRBJ2-2; possibly TRBD1 for D (5 bases). The CDR3 loop spans 14 amino acids. Trimming stripped 2 bases from V and 6 bases from J, with 10 bases between. CDR1 and CDR2 from the germline V gene are MNHEY and SVGAGI. DNA of the CDR3: TGTGCCAGCAGTTACGAGCAGGGTCCCGGGGAGCTGTTTTTT. Its protein product is CASSYEQGPGELFF.

This chain joins TRBV7-9 and TRBJ1-1, with D perhaps matching TRBD1 (5 bases). This CDR3 region has 11 residues. Germline assignment: CDR1 SEHNR and CDR2 FQNEAQ (reference sequence). Trimming removed 6 bases at V and 6 bases at J, with 8 bases between. This CDR3 reads CASSRGSEAFF. The DNA of the CDR3 is TGTGCCAGCAGTCGGGGGTCTGAAGCTTTCTTT.

The chain combines TRBV7-2 with TRBJ2-3, with D unclear. Germline values: CDR1 SGHTA, CDR2 FQGNSA. V lost 2 bases, J lost 6 bases, and 12 bases lay in between. The CDR3 covers 14 residues. The CDR3, as DNA: TGTGCCAGCAGCTTACAGGTACCTTGGGATACGCAGTATTTT. Protein product: CASSLQVPWDTQYF.

The chain recombines TRBV28 with TRBJ2-3; 8 nucleotides line up with TRBD2. This CDR3 is built from 17 residues. Trimming cost V 1 base and J 5 bases; bases outside gene matches: 11. Germline loops: CDR1 MDHEN, CDR2 SYDVKM. CDR3 in amino acids: CASSLFGGREVQDTQYF. The CDR3 DNA is TGTGCCAGCAGTTTATTCGGGGGGCGGGAGGTGCAAGATACGCAGTATTTT.

The chain carries TRBV5-1 and TRBJ1-1, with D unclear. The CDR3 spans 13 residues. CDR1 SGHRS and CDR2 YFSETQ come from the germline V gene. V lost 5 bases, J lost 2 bases, and 10 bases lay in between. The CDR3 DNA reads TGCGCCAGCAGTAGTACAGCAAACACTGAAGCTTTCTTT. As protein: CASSSTANTEAFF.

This clone was seen a handful of times. J is TRBJ2-1 and V is TRBV6-5; D not resolved. Germline CDR1 MNHEY, CDR2 SVGAGI. The CDR3 loop spans 14 amino acids. V gave up 0 bases and J gave up 0 bases, with 3 bases separating them. DNA for the CDR3: TGTGCCAGCAGTTACTCCAGCTCCTACAATGAGCAGTTCTTC. Translating gives CASSYSSSYNEQFF.

V and J are TRBV6-5 and TRBJ2-7, with D uncertain. This CDR3 is 15 amino acids long. Trimming took off 4 bases at V and 2 bases at J, with 15 bases between the two ends. CDR1 MNHEY and CDR2 SVGAGI come from the germline V gene. In DNA, the CDR3 is TGTGCCAGCAGTTCACCTCCGGCGGCTACCTACGAGCAGTACTTC. It is translated as CASSSPPAATYEQYF.

The J gene is TRBJ2-3, the V gene TRBV5-4, with 12 bases matching TRBD2. Germline-derived CDR1 and CDR2 are SGHNT and YYREEE (reference sequence). CDR3 length: 18 amino acids. The junction had 11 bases not matched to a gene; V was cut back by 0 bases and J by 6 bases. CDR3 in DNA: TGTGCCAGCAGCTTGGGGCCCGGGACTAGCGGGTTCGCGGATACGCAGTATTTT. It codes for CASSLGPGTSGFADTQYF.

V gene TRBV5-1 combines with J gene TRBJ2-7, with TRBD1 matching 7 bases. The CDR3 consists of 13 residues. The V gene end was trimmed by 0 bases and the J gene end by 5 bases; junction bases not matched to a gene: 2. Germline CDR1 is SGHRS and CDR2 is YFSETQ. CDR3 loop: CASSLETGNEQYF. CDR3 bases: TGCGCCAGCAGCTTGGAGACAGGGAACGAGCAGTACTTC.

This sequence joins TRBV19 and TRBJ2-1; D perhaps matches TRBD2 (6 bases). Germline V gene sequence: CDR1 LNHDA, CDR2 SQIVND (reference sequence). Trimming took 5 bases from V and 3 from J, leaving 17 bases between them. CDR3 length: 16 residues. CDR3 in DNA: TGTGCCAGTAGTGGAATTAAGGGCGGGGTCTACAATGAGCAGTTCTTC. It is translated as CASSGIKGGVYNEQFF.

This sequence joins TRBV29-1 and TRBJ2-1; 7 bases map to TRBD2. The junction had 6 bases not matched to a gene; V was cut back by 1 base and J by 6 bases. This CDR3 region has 14 residues. Germline V gene sequence: CDR1 SQVTM, CDR2 ANQGSEA. The CDR3 loop is CSVEVGSGGNEQFF. DNA of the CDR3: TGCAGCGTTGAAGTGGGGTCGGGGGGCAATGAGCAGTTCTTC.

DNA for the CDR3: TGCGCCAGCAGCTTGCCCCGAGACTACTACGAGCAGTACTTC. Protein: CASSLPRDYYEQYF. The chain carries TRBV5-1 and TRBJ2-7; maybe TRBD2 (5 bases). Germline V gene lookup returns CDR1 SGHRS and CDR2 YFSETQ. V shed 1 base and J shed 3 bases, with 11 bases lying between them. The CDR3 is made up of 14 amino acids.

The chain couples TRBV6-6 to TRBJ1-2, with a possible D match to TRBD1 (5 bases). The CDR3 covers 14 residues. V was shortened by 3 bases and J by 6 bases, with 14 bases between the two germline ends. Germline V gives CDR1 MNHNY, CDR2 SVGAGI (reference sequence). The CDR3 nucleotides read TGTGCCAGCAGTTATTCAGGGTCCTCCGATGGCTACACCTTC. It is translated as CASSYSGSSDGYTF.

The chain employs TRBV4-1 and TRBJ2-1, with TRBD2 matching 7 bases. Germline V CDR1 and CDR2: MGHRA, YSYEKL. Trimming cost V 1 base and J 5 bases; bases outside gene matches: 8. The CDR3 contains 16 residues. The CDR3 region has the DNA TGCGCCAGCAGCCAAGTGGGGGGGGAAGGTGACAATGAGCAGTTCTTC. It yields the protein CASSQVGGEGDNEQFF.

This chain connects TRBV27 to TRBJ2-1; possibly TRBD2 for D (5 bases). CDR3 size: 13 residues. Trimming took off 3 bases at V and 8 bases at J, with 11 bases between the two ends. CDR1 is MNHEY, CDR2 SMNVEV, per germline (reference sequence). The CDR3: CASSFVAFDEQFF. The CDR3 bases are TGTGCCAGCAGTTTTGTAGCGTTTGATGAGCAGTTCTTC.

This chain joins TRBV10-3 and TRBJ2-2; 8 bases fit TRBD1. CDR3 length: 18 residues. Germline V CDR1 and CDR2: ENHRY, SYGVKD. The junction had 17 bases not matched to a gene; V was cut back by 10 bases and J by 1 base. The CDR3 coding sequence is TGTGCCACCCTTAAGGACAGGGCCGATCCCGAGAACACCGGGGAGCTGTTTTTT. Its protein is CATLKDRADPENTGELFF.

The chain recombines TRBV5-5 with TRBJ1-4; 11 nucleotides align to TRBD1. This CDR3 is built from 15 residues. Germline V gene lookup returns CDR1 SGHKS and CDR2 YYEKEE (reference sequence). J gave up 6 bases and V 0 bases, and 1 base lay outside the gene matches. CDR3 sequence (DNA): TGTGCCAGCAGCTTGGGGGACAGGGGGGATGAAAAACTGTTTTTT. It encodes CASSLGDRGDEKLFF.

The genes are TRBV5-1 and TRBJ2-5; D call uncertain. This CDR3 has 16 residues. V lost 0 bases and J lost 2, with 14 bases in between. Germline CDR1 is SGHRS and CDR2 is YFSETQ. CDR3 bases: TGCGCCAGCAGCTTGGGATCTCTGGAGATTCAAGAGACCCAGTACTTC. It encodes CASSLGSLEIQETQYF. Complete variable domain (other parts from reference TRBV5-1 and TRBJ2-5): KAGVTQTPRYLIKTRGQQVTLSCSPISGHRSVSWYQQTPGQGLQFLFEYFSETQRNKGNFPGRFSGRQFSNSRSEMNVSTLELGDSALYLCASSLGSLEIQETQYFGPGTRLLVL.

The chain is built from TRBV15 and TRBJ1-5, with TRBD1 as a possible D gene (5 bases). The CDR3 has 14 amino acids. Per germline, CDR1 LNHNV and CDR2 YYDKDF (reference sequence). Trimming removed 1 base from V and 8 bases from J, with 12 bases in between. The CDR3 spells CATSRVQGLEPQHF. The CDR3 DNA reads TGTGCCACCAGCAGAGTTCAGGGCCTCGAGCCCCAGCATTTT.

V usage is TRBV28 and J usage is TRBJ2-7, with TRBD1 matching over 9 bases. V was clipped by 8 bases and J by 4 bases; unmatched bases: 3. The CDR3 has 12 residues. CDR1 and CDR2 from the germline V gene are MDHEN and SYDVKM. DNA for the CDR3: TGTGCCAGCGGCGACAGGGGGTACGAGCAGTACTTC. Translated: CASGDRGYEQYF. The variable domain in full, with the rest retrieved from reference TRBV28 and TRBJ2-7, is DVKVTQSSRYLVKRTGEKVFLECVQDMDHENMFWYRQDPGLGLRLIYFSYDVKMKEKGDIPEGYSVSREKKERFSLILESASTNQTSMYLCASGDRGYEQYFGPGTRLTVT.

This clone was counted between two and nine times. The genes are TRBV6-5 and TRBJ2-4, with 8 bases that match TRBD1. Looked up from germline, CDR1 is MNHEY and CDR2 is SVGAGI. The CDR3 totals 15 residues. The V and J ends lost 2 bases and 5 bases, in that order; junction bases with no gene match: 5. The CDR3 sequence is CASSYGAGGENIQYF. In DNA, the CDR3 is TGTGCCAGCAGTTACGGGGCAGGGGGCGAAAACATTCAGTACTTC.

The rearrangement joins TRBV10-1 to TRBJ1-1; possibly TRBD1 for D (5 bases). This CDR3 is 13 amino acids long. CDR1 is WNHNN, CDR2 SYGVQD, per germline (reference sequence). Trimming left V 4 bases short and J 2 bases short, with 8 bases between. The CDR3 loop is CASSVQGNTEAFF. The DNA of the CDR3 is TGCGCCAGCAGTGTCCAGGGAAACACTGAAGCTTTCTTT.

The chain has TRBV5-1 and TRBJ2-1; D might be TRBD1 (6 bases). The CDR3 has 14 residues. V was shortened by 0 bases and J by 7 bases, with 11 bases between the two germline ends. Germline CDR1 SGHRS, CDR2 YFSETQ. The CDR3 region is CASSLDTGMNEQFF. CDR3 coding DNA: TGCGCCAGCAGCTTGGATACAGGGATGAATGAGCAGTTCTTC.

V usage is TRBV4-1 and J usage is TRBJ1-2; D perhaps matches TRBD1 (6 bases). V lost 0 bases and J 8 bases, leaving 22 bases between the germline ends. In germline, CDR1 is MGHRA, CDR2 YSYEKL. The CDR3 is made up of 17 amino acids. CDR3 in amino acids: CASSQDALQGRAEGYTF. The CDR3, as DNA: TGCGCCAGCAGCCAAGATGCGCTCCAGGGGAGGGCCGAAGGCTACACCTTC.

The CDR3 protein is CASSLRPDRVETQYF. As DNA, the CDR3 is TGTGCCAGCAGTCTGCGCCCGGACAGGGTAGAGACCCAGTACTTC. J is TRBJ2-5 and V is TRBV28, with 8 bases matching TRBD1. J was trimmed by 4 bases and V by 5 bases; bases with no gene match: 9. The CDR3 consists of 15 residues. Germline assignment: CDR1 MDHEN and CDR2 SYDVKM.

This sequence joins TRBV7-2 and TRBJ1-1; unclear D gene. Germline values: CDR1 SGHTA, CDR2 FQGNSA. The V end lost 6 bases, the J end lost 2 bases, and 16 bases lay between the germline ends. The CDR3 spans 15 residues. Written as DNA, the CDR3 is TGTGCCAGCAGGCACCGAGGGAGAGGTAACACTGAAGCTTTCTTT. Its translation is CASRHRGRGNTEAFF.

CDR3 sequence (DNA): TGTGCCAGCAGCGTAGTAGCGGGAGGGGCCCCCGGGGAGCTGTTTTTT. It codes for CASSVVAGGAPGELFF. The V gene is TRBV9, the J gene TRBJ2-2, with TRBD2 matching over 11 bases. Trimming at V came to 0 bases and at J to 6 bases, leaving 4 bases not matched to a gene. Germline CDR1 reads SGDLS; CDR2 reads YYNGEE. This CDR3 is built from 16 residues.

This chain links TRBV14 with TRBJ2-5; 8 nucleotides line up with TRBD1. Germline CDR1 SGHDN, CDR2 FVKESK. The V and J ends lost 2 bases and 4 bases, in that order; junction bases with no gene match: 6. The CDR3 spans 15 residues. The CDR3, as DNA: TGTGCCAGCAGCCAAACCGGGACAGGTCTAGAGACCCAGTACTTC. This codes for CASSQTGTGLETQYF.

This chain uses TRBV2 with TRBJ2-5, with D unresolved. The germline V gene has CDR1 SNHLY and CDR2 FYNNEI. The CDR3 is made up of 13 amino acids. V shed 3 bases and J shed 1 base, with 6 bases lying between them. The CDR3 sequence is CASSDHFQETQYF. CDR3 sequence (DNA): TGTGCCAGCAGTGATCACTTCCAAGAGACCCAGTACTTC.

This chain uses TRBV6-1 with TRBJ2-5; the D is unclear. Trimming cost V 9 bases and J 3 bases, with 5 bases left between them. Per germline, CDR1 MNHNS and CDR2 SASEGT. This CDR3 contains 10 residues. The CDR3 loop is CASGEETQYF. In DNA, the CDR3 is TGTGCCAGTGGAGAAGAGACCCAGTACTTC.